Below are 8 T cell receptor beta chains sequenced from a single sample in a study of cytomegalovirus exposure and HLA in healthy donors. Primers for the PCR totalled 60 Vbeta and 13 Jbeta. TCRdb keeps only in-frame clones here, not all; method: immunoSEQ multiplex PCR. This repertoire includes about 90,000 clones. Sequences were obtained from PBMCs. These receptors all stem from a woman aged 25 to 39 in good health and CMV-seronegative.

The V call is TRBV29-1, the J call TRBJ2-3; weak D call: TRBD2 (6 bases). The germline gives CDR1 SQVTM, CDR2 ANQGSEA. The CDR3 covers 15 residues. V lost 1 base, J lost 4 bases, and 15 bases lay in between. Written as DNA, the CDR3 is TGCAGCGTTGAAGGGTTACAACTAGCCGCAGATACGCAGTATTTT. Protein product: CSVEGLQLAADTQYF.

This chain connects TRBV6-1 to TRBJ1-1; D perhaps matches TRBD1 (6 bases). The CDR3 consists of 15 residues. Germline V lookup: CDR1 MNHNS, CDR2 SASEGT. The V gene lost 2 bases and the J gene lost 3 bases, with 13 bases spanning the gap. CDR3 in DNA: TGTGCCAGCAGTGAATACAGGGTATCGGACACTGAAGCTTTCTTT. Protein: CASSEYRVSDTEAFF.

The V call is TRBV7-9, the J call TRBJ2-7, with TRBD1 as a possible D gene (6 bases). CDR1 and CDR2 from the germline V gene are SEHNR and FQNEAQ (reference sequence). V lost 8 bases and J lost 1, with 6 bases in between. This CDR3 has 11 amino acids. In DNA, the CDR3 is TGTGCCAGCCAGGGGTCCTACGAGCAGTACTTC. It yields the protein CASQGSYEQYF.

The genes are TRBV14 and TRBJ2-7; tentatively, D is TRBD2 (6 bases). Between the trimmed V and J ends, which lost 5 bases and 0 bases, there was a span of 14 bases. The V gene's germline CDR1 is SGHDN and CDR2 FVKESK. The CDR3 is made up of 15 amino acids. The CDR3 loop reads CASSLSRGSSYEQYF. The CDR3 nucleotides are TGTGCCAGCAGCTTGAGCCGGGGGAGCTCCTACGAGCAGTACTTC.

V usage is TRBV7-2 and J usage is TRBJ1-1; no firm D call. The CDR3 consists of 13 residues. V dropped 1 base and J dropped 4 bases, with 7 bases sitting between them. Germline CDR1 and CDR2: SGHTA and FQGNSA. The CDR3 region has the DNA TGTGCCAGCAGCTTAGAATGGGCCACTGAAGCTTTCTTT. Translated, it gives CASSLEWATEAFF.

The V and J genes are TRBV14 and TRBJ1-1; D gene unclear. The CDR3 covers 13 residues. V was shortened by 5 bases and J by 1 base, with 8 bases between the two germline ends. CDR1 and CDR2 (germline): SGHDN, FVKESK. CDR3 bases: TGTGCCAGCAGCTTGATGAGGAACACTGAAGCTTTCTTT. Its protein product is CASSLMRNTEAFF.

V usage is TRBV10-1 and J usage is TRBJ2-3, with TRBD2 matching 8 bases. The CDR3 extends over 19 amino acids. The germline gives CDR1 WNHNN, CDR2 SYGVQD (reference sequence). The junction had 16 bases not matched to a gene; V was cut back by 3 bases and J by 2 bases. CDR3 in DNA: TGCGCCAGCAGTGAATCGGCCGGGGATGCGGGAGGTAACACAGATACGCAGTATTTT. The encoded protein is CASSESAGDAGGNTDTQYF.

In DNA, the CDR3 is TGTGCCAGCAGCGCTGGGTGGGCCCAAGAGACCCAGTACTTC. It codes for CASSAGWAQETQYF. J is TRBJ2-5 and V is TRBV9; D not certain. The germline V and J ends were trimmed by 3 bases and 1 base, with 10 bases remaining between them. Germline CDR1 and CDR2: SGDLS and YYNGEE. The CDR3 contains 14 residues. The full variable domain, in which reference TRBV9 and TRBJ2-5 provide the parts outside the CDR3, is DSGVTQTPKHLITATGQRVTLRCSPRSGDLSVYWYQQSLDQGLQFLIQYYNGEERAKGNILERFSAQQFPDLHSELNLSSLELGDSALYFCASSAGWAQETQYFGPGTRLLVL.